This record concerns one T cell receptor beta chain sequence. This receptor's antigen is unknown. No per-base quality is available; no much larger clone lies one base away. Measured from the cysteine to the phenylalanine, the CDR3 is 14 residues long. Only the CDR3 DNA is retained, 42 bases long and in frame from the first base. Via the germline V gene, CDR1 is MNHEY and CDR2 SVGAGI. Ends trimmed: V by 6 bases, J by 4 bases; bases unmatched to a gene: 6. Donors were healthy HIV-negative adults with no recently reported acute infections or vaccinations. Every donor was a Caucasian adult living in Nashville, Tennessee, USA. For unsorted samples, roughly 86 million PBMCs were counted and genomic DNA was extracted with the QIAamp DNA Blood Mini kit. Blood was collected by leukapheresis, and PBMCs were isolated by Ficoll-Histopaque density gradient centrifugation and then cryopreserved in liquid nitrogen vapor phase.

Using the deep immunoSEQ assay, TCR CDR3 regions were amplified from genomic DNA by multiplex PCR. Extracted genomic DNA from each cell subset was distributed evenly across all wells of several immunoSEQ 96-well plates, and each plate was treated as a replicate. Each replicate PCR for unsorted PBMC received roughly 290 ng genomic DNA, equal to about 30,000 T cell genomes. Ten immunoSEQ deep assay plates were used to sequence the unsorted PBMC genomic DNA. Purified libraries were measured with a Qubit 3.0 fluorometer, size-checked on a Bioanalyzer 2100, and measured again with the KAPA Library Quantification kit. Every immunoSEQ 96-well plate was sequenced on a separate single-read 150-cycle Illumina NextSeq 550 flow cell. The original pipeline was this. Because only junctional sequences without quality scores were contained in the immunoSEQ output, filtering matching that applied to full-length reads could not be performed. To assign V/J genes and CDR3, sequences were annotated against IMGT germline references using PyIR, a Python wrapper for IgBLAST v1.9. Reads with weak V/J assignments (E-value above 1e-6), missing CDR3, stop codons, out-of-frame junctions, or ambiguous translated residues were removed. A V3J clonotype was defined by an identical inferred V gene, J gene, and CDR3 amino acid sequence. Percentage overlap between repertoires was calculated by dividing the number of shared unique clonotypes by the size of the smaller repertoire. RTK rarefaction, the Chao1 estimator, and Recon v2.1 estimates of unobserved clonotypes were used to assess repertoire richness. The source is immuneACCESS, and TCRdb retained only in-frame sequences with V and J called. Part of the clones is not carried over; for the studies checked, unresolved V genes explain less than half of this, and the remainder is unexplained. The V and J calls and the clone size are those of that table, but D and trimming were determined from the DNA. The sample table records about 460,000 clones; roughly four fifths of these occur just once. The ten largest make up approximately 12% of the sample.

The record originates from a study of shared clonotypes between healthy human individuals (dated by TCRdb to 2018 to 2020). The study in broad terms: The cohort included a few men and a couple of women between 18 and 49 years of age. Leukapheresis yielded between about 0.8 and 9.5 billion PBMCs per donor. Different laboratories and diverse techniques were used to prepare libraries and sequence TCR repertoires, to increase sequencing depth and limit assay-specific biases. Blood TCR repertoires of 5 or 6 healthy adults were deeply sequenced to estimate repertoire size and the extent of clonotype sharing between individuals.

Beyond this particular receptor, the publication reports: Only blood was sampled, and tissue TCR repertoires likely differ from those in blood. Pairwise subsampling indicated that sequencing depth was expected to affect the degree of clonotype sharing among donors. The small number of donors limited the genetic and exposure-history diversity represented.

The sequenced sample consisted of PBMCs. The chain is encoded by TRBV6-5 joined to TRBJ2-1; 7 middle bases align to TRBD1. The clonotype comes from a woman aged 40-49 years in good health. Some clones in this sample may be carry-over from other donors' samples. The DNA sequence reads TGTGCCAGCAGAAGTCAACAGGGGTACAATGAGCAGTTCTTC. It translates to CASRSQQGYNEQFF.